This TCR beta chain was sequenced for a study of T cells after yellow fever vaccination. TCR cDNA was made by 5'RACE template switching, adding a universal primer site and UMIs. TCRdb processed the 5' RACE reads anew with MiXCR; each CDR3 protein has one entry. The sample records 350,000 to 450,000 distinct CDR3 sequences, 6.2% being singletons. Germline V gene data show CDR1 as SGHRS and CDR2 as YFSETQ. V lost 7 bases, J lost 0 bases, and 10 bases lay in between. This CDR3 comprises 13 residues. Study-wide results and caveats: Abundant contaminating clonotypes from the bulk population could appear in FACS-sorted repertoires.

This clonotype showed up many times. Antigen specificity is unknown. The receptor was derived from a man aged 25-45 years who received the YFV17D yellow fever vaccine. The input for sequencing was PBMCs, taken 5 days after the yellow fever booster vaccination. This chain joins TRBV5-1 and TRBJ1-1, with unresolved D. The CDR3 DNA is TGCGCCAGCCAGAAAGGTGTGAACACTGAAGCTTTCTTT. It yields the protein CASQKGVNTEAFF.